The 27 T cell receptor beta chains below were found in one sample sequenced in a study of T cell responses to AZD1222 COVID-19 vaccine. TCRdb's table, derived via immunoSEQ multiplex PCR, lists solely in-frame clones and lacks some. The data hold 140,000 to 150,000 clones, with about 91% observed a single time. This specimen was peripheral blood, taken on day 0 of AZD1222 vaccination. These receptors all come from an adult in good health.

Only one count was recorded for this clone. The chain combines TRBV7-9 with TRBJ2-5; the D gene is possibly TRBD2 (5 bases). This CDR3 contains 15 residues. V was cut by 5 bases and J by 2 bases, with 15 bases left in between. Germline assignment: CDR1 SEHNR and CDR2 FQNEAQ (reference sequence). The chain's CDR3 is CASSPRAGIQETQYF. The CDR3 DNA follows: TGTGCCAGCAGCCCTAGGGCCGGGATTCAAGAGACCCAGTACTTC.

The V call is TRBV9, the J call TRBJ2-7; 7 positions match TRBD1. Germline CDR1 is SGDLS and CDR2 is YYNGEE. The CDR3 is 16 amino acids. The V and J ends lost 0 bases and 2 bases, in that order; junction bases with no gene match: 8. The CDR3 spells CASSVAGTDPTYEQYF. The DNA for the CDR3 is TGTGCCAGCAGCGTAGCAGGGACAGACCCTACCTACGAGCAGTACTTC.

The genes are TRBV5-6 and TRBJ1-4; D gene unclear. V was pared by 4 bases and J by 4 bases, with 8 bases between. CDR1 SGHDT and CDR2 YYEEEE come from the germline V gene. The CDR3 runs to 13 residues. CDR3 sequence (DNA): TGTGCCAGCAGCCCCATGGGTAATGAAAAACTGTTTTTT. This gives the protein CASSPMGNEKLFF.

This chain links TRBV19 with TRBJ2-7; D remains unclear. Germline CDR1 is LNHDA and CDR2 is SQIVND (reference sequence). Trimming shortened V by 7 bases and J by 5 bases, and 9 bases separated the two germline ends. The CDR3 runs to 11 residues. CDR3 bases: TGTGCCAGTACCATGGGTCACGAGCAGTACTTC. Translated, it gives CASTMGHEQYF.

This chain joins TRBV3-1 (or the pseudogene TRBV3-2) and TRBJ2-3; 13 nucleotides agree with TRBD2. This CDR3 has 17 residues. Germline trimming cut 5 bases from V and 5 bases from J; bases unmatched to any gene: 10. Germline-derived CDR1 and CDR2 are LGHDT and YNNKEL (reference sequence). The CDR3: CASSTRGLAGLVDTQYF. The CDR3 nucleotides are TGTGCCAGCAGCACCCGGGGACTAGCGGGATTAGTAGATACGCAGTATTTT.

The chain uses TRBV30 and TRBJ2-1; no definite D call. The V and J ends lost 2 bases and 6 bases respectively, with 11 bases between them. The germline gives CDR1 GTSNPN, CDR2 SVGIG (reference sequence). CDR3 size: 13 residues. The CDR3 nucleotides are TGTGCCTGGAGTAAACAGCCGCCCAATGAGCAGTTCTTC. This codes for CAWSKQPPNEQFF.

This clone was counted a single time. The rearrangement links TRBV7-9 to TRBJ1-5; 8 nucleotides match TRBD1. The CDR3 spans 14 residues. CDR1 and CDR2 from the germline V gene are SEHNR and FQNEAQ (reference sequence). Unmatched junction bases numbered 4, after V lost 5 bases and J lost 4 bases. The CDR3 DNA follows: TGTGCCAGCAGCCCGGACAGGGTAAATCAGCCCCAGCATTTT. This encodes CASSPDRVNQPQHF. Combining the CDR3 with reference TRBV7-9 and TRBJ1-5 gives the whole variable domain DTGVSQNPRHKITKRGQNVTFRCDPISEHNRLYWYRQTLGQGPEFLTYFQNEAQLEKSRLLSDRFSAERPKGSFSTLEIQRTEQGDSAMYLCASSPDRVNQPQHFGDGTRLSIL.

The chain has TRBV3-1 (or the pseudogene TRBV3-2) and TRBJ2-3; 10 positions match TRBD1. The CDR3 spans 14 residues. The germline CDR1 and CDR2 sequences are LGHDT and YNNKEL (reference sequence). Unmatched junction bases numbered 3, after V lost 4 bases and J lost 5 bases. Here the CDR3 reads CASSPGTGVDTQYF. CDR3 bases: TGTGCCAGCAGCCCAGGGACAGGGGTAGATACGCAGTATTTT.

The chain uses TRBV7-3 and TRBJ1-1; 8 nucleotides line up with TRBD1. V lost 5 bases and J lost 5; bases outside the gene matches: 13. Looked up from germline, CDR1 is SGHTA and CDR2 is FQGTGA. There are 16 residues in the CDR3. CDR3 loop: CASSALLGRGQTEAFF. In nucleotides, the CDR3 is TGTGCCAGCAGCGCGCTCCTCGGCAGGGGGCAAACTGAAGCTTTCTTT.

The chain employs TRBV9 and TRBJ1-5; D call uncertain. Germline assignment: CDR1 SGDLS and CDR2 YYNGEE. Between the trimmed V and J ends, which lost 3 bases and 8 bases, there was a span of 18 bases. The CDR3 has 15 amino acids. CDR3 coding DNA: TGTGCCAGCAGCGCAACGGGAGGGAGTATTGAGCCCCAGCATTTT. As protein: CASSATGGSIEPQHF.

The chain uses TRBV7-2 and TRBJ2-3; 9 bases line up with TRBD2. This CDR3 has 16 residues. After removal of 1 base from V and 2 bases from J, the junction contained 4 bases not matched to a gene. The germline CDR1 and CDR2 sequences are SGHTA and FQGNSA. CDR3 DNA sequence: TGTGCCAGCAGCTTAGTAGCGGGGGCGAACACAGATACGCAGTATTTT. Translation gives CASSLVAGANTDTQYF. Based on the CDR3 plus reference TRBV7-2 and TRBJ2-3, the full variable domain is GAGVSQSPSNKVTEKGKDVELRCDPISGHTALYWYRQSLGQGLEFLIYFQGNSAPDKSGLPSDRFSAERTGGSVSTLTIQRTQQEDSAVYLCASSLVAGANTDTQYFGPGTRLTVL.

This sequence joins TRBV7-2 and TRBJ1-1, with D unresolved. The CDR3 has 14 residues. V lost 1 base and J 6 bases, leaving 12 bases between the germline ends. The germline V gene has CDR1 SGHTA and CDR2 FQGNSA. The CDR3 DNA follows: TGTGCCAGCAGCTTAGGACGGGATGGCCCTGAAGCTTTCTTT. This sequence encodes CASSLGRDGPEAFF. Full variable domain (remainder filled in from reference TRBV7-2 and TRBJ1-1): GAGVSQSPSNKVTEKGKDVELRCDPISGHTALYWYRQSLGQGLEFLIYFQGNSAPDKSGLPSDRFSAERTGGSVSTLTIQRTQQEDSAVYLCASSLGRDGPEAFFGQGTRLTVV.

The J gene is TRBJ2-1, the V gene TRBV14; D is uncertain. The CDR3 contains 13 residues. The germline V gene encodes CDR1 SGHDN and CDR2 FVKESK. With 7 bases removed from V and 3 bases from J, the gap between germline ends came to 10 bases. CDR3 nucleotide sequence: TGTGCCAGCAAGGGTACAGACTACAATGAGCAGTTCTTC. This gives the protein CASKGTDYNEQFF.

The chain links TRBV19 to TRBJ2-3; D is ambiguous. The V gene lost 0 bases and the J gene lost 3 bases, with 4 bases spanning the gap. The CDR3 totals 13 residues. Germline values: CDR1 LNHDA, CDR2 SQIVND (reference sequence). The CDR3 DNA is TGTGCCAGTAGTATAGATAGGACAGATACGCAGTATTTT. Protein product: CASSIDRTDTQYF.

V usage is TRBV7-2 and J usage is TRBJ1-5, with TRBD1 identical over 7 bases. After removal of 1 base from V and 4 bases from J, the junction contained 7 bases not matched to a gene. The germline V gene has CDR1 SGHTA and CDR2 FQGNSA. CDR3 size: 16 residues. The CDR3 loop reads CASSLGPPGQNQPQHF. The DNA for the CDR3 is TGTGCCAGCAGCTTAGGCCCCCCGGGACAGAATCAGCCCCAGCATTTT. Combining the CDR3 with reference TRBV7-2 and TRBJ1-5 gives the whole variable domain GAGVSQSPSNKVTEKGKDVELRCDPISGHTALYWYRQSLGQGLEFLIYFQGNSAPDKSGLPSDRFSAERTGGSVSTLTIQRTQQEDSAVYLCASSLGPPGQNQPQHFGDGTRLSIL.

The V gene is TRBV12-3 or TRBV12-4, the J gene TRBJ1-1; perhaps TRBD1 as D (5 bases). This CDR3 region has 13 residues. Trimming took off 3 bases at V and 9 bases at J, with 14 bases between the two ends. The CDR3 sequence is CASSFGGTEKAFF. The CDR3 DNA is TGTGCCAGCAGTTTCGGGGGGACGGAGAAAGCTTTCTTT.

The chain is built from TRBV4-2 and TRBJ1-4, with D unclear. The CDR3 totals 12 residues. Between the trimmed V and J ends, which lost 3 bases and 3 bases, there was a span of 2 bases. The germline CDR1 and CDR2 sequences are LGHNA and YNFKEQ. The CDR3 nucleotides read TGTGCCAGCAGCCAGCCTAATGAAAAACTGTTTTTT. Protein: CASSQPNEKLFF.

The CDR3 reads CAISESKGVSTDTQYF. In nucleotides, the CDR3 is TGTGCCATCAGTGAGTCGAAGGGGGTCAGCACAGATACGCAGTATTTT. This chain uses TRBV10-3 with TRBJ2-3; tentative D call: TRBD1 (6 bases). Looked up from germline, CDR1 is ENHRY and CDR2 is SYGVKD. With 0 bases removed from V and 0 bases from J, the gap between germline ends came to 10 bases. The CDR3 runs to 16 residues.

This chain uses TRBV28 with TRBJ1-4; D remains unclear. V was cut by 4 bases and J by 7 bases, with 25 bases left in between. This CDR3 comprises 18 residues. Germline V gene data show CDR1 as MDHEN and CDR2 as SYDVKM. CDR3 sequence: CASSYSFVGFFRGEKLFF. Written as DNA, the CDR3 is TGTGCCAGCAGTTATTCTTTCGTCGGGTTTTTTCGAGGTGAAAAACTGTTTTTT.

The rearrangement uses TRBV10-3 and TRBJ2-1; maybe TRBD1 (6 bases). CDR3 length: 12 amino acids. V was trimmed by 6 bases and J by 7 bases, leaving 10 bases between them. From germline, CDR1 is ENHRY and CDR2 SYGVKD. In DNA form, the CDR3 reads TGTGCCATCAGCGAGACAGGAAATGAGCAGTTCTTC. As protein: CAISETGNEQFF.

The V and J genes are TRBV6-2 or TRBV6-3 and TRBJ2-3; no reliable D call. The CDR3 sequence is 15 residues long. Germline assignment: CDR1 MNHEY and CDR2 SVGEGT. Trimming stripped 5 bases from V and 0 bases from J, with 12 bases between. CDR3 sequence (DNA): TGTGCCAGCAGTCCGAGGCGGCCGAGCACAGATACGCAGTATTTT. Amino acids: CASSPRRPSTDTQYF.

In this sample, this clone turned up a few times. The genes are TRBV5-1 and TRBJ1-1; 7 nucleotides match TRBD1. The CDR3 covers 17 residues. Germline CDR1 SGHRS, CDR2 YFSETQ. The junction had 14 bases not matched to a gene; V was cut back by 4 bases and J by 2 bases. The CDR3 here is CASSQKSHRGPNTEAFF. The CDR3 DNA reads TGCGCCAGCAGCCAAAAATCCCACAGGGGCCCTAACACTGAAGCTTTCTTT.

The V gene is TRBV28, the J gene TRBJ1-6, with D perhaps TRBD1 (5 bases). Germline assignment: CDR1 MDHEN and CDR2 SYDVKM. V was trimmed by 5 bases and J by 8 bases, leaving 16 bases between them. This CDR3 spans 15 amino acids. CDR3: CASSEVSGTYSPLHF. The DNA of the CDR3 is TGTGCCAGCAGTGAAGTTTCCGGGACTTATTCACCCCTCCACTTT. The full variable domain, with the rest looked up from reference TRBV28 and TRBJ1-6, is DVKVTQSSRYLVKRTGEKVFLECVQDMDHENMFWYRQDPGLGLRLIYFSYDVKMKEKGDIPEGYSVSREKKERFSLILESASTNQTSMYLCASSEVSGTYSPLHFGNGTRLTVT.

V and J are TRBV19 and TRBJ2-7; D perhaps matches TRBD2 (5 bases). Germline V gene sequence: CDR1 LNHDA, CDR2 SQIVND (reference sequence). This CDR3 region has 14 residues. Trimming removed 3 bases from V and 0 bases from J, with 9 bases in between. The CDR3 DNA follows: TGTGCCAGTAGTATGGACTGGAGCTCCTACGAGCAGTACTTC. Amino acids: CASSMDWSSYEQYF.

The V gene is TRBV7-6, the J gene TRBJ2-3; D is unclear. This CDR3 has 15 amino acids. CDR1 is SGHVS, CDR2 FNYEAQ, per germline. V was cut by 2 bases and J by 0 bases, with 9 bases left in between. The CDR3 DNA sequence: TGTGCCAGCAGCTTACAGGCCACTAGCACAGATACGCAGTATTTT. This translates into CASSLQATSTDTQYF. The full variable domain, rest sourced from reference TRBV7-6 and TRBJ2-3, is GAGVSQSPRYKVTKRGQDVALRCDPISGHVSLYWYRQALGQGPEFLTYFNYEAQQDKSGLPNDRFSAERPEGSISTLTIQRTEQRDSAMYRCASSLQATSTDTQYFGPGTRLTVL.

DNA of the CDR3: TGTGCCTTGGAGCCCGGACACTTGAGCTCTGGGGCCAACGTCCTGACTTTC. It encodes CALEPGHLSSGANVLTF. The genes are TRBV30 and TRBJ2-6, with D tentatively TRBD1 (5 bases). The CDR3 has 17 residues. The V gene's germline CDR1 is GTSNPN and CDR2 SVGIG (reference sequence). Deletions cut 7 bases from V and 0 bases from J, with 19 bases between.

CDR3 DNA sequence: TGTGCCAGTAGTAGGGGTTGGGGCAATCAGCCCCAGCATTTT. Residues: CASSRGWGNQPQHF. V and J are TRBV19 and TRBJ1-5; unclear D gene. The ends were cut back, 4 bases at V and 2 bases at J, with 9 bases in the middle. The CDR3 runs 14 residues. Per germline, CDR1 LNHDA and CDR2 SQIVND (reference sequence). Together with reference TRBV19 and TRBJ1-5, the CDR3 gives the full variable domain: DGGITQSPKYLFRKEGQNVTLSCEQNLNHDAMYWYRQDPGQGLRLIYYSQIVNDFQKGDIAEGYSVSREKKESFPLTVTSAQKNPTAFYLCASSRGWGNQPQHFGDGTRLSIL.